One TCR beta chain is described in this entry. Its specificity is not known. V lost 3 bases and J lost 6; bases outside the gene matches: 11. Germline V CDR1 and CDR2: GTSNPN, SVGIG (reference sequence). The CDR3 loop spans 17 amino acids. These data are taken from a study of T cell responses to AZD1222 COVID-19 vaccine. Study-wide findings and caveats: Vaccine-associated CD4 TCRs spanned spike, dominant at 160-218 and 743-854.

Produced via immunoSEQ multiplex PCR; TCRdb's table is partial and in-frame only. The table records over 120,000 clones, approximately 89% of them present only once. The chain has TRBV30 and TRBJ2-2, with 12 bases lining up with TRBD2. The material was peripheral blood, obtained 28 days after the second AZD1222 dose. The sequence was collected from an adult who received the AZD1222 COVID-19 vaccine. The CDR3 DNA reads TGTGCCTGGAGCGCACTAGCGGGAGGACCGAGATCCGGGGAGCTGTTTTTT. This encodes CAWSALAGGPRSGELFF.